The clone carrying this T cell receptor (beta chain) came up once. What it binds is unknown. This sample is part of a study of T cell repertoires in cytomegalovirus infection. Overall study: Recently identified HLA-C-restricted CMV epitopes were among the peptides used. Matching HLA type, along with CMV infection, was indicated by public TCR beta signatures.

The germline V and J ends were trimmed by 9 bases and 1 base, with 21 bases remaining between them. The germline V gene encodes CDR1 LNHDA and CDR2 SQIVND (reference sequence). CDR3 size: 16 residues. TCRdb processed the reads anew with MiXCR; each CDR3 protein has one entry. The sample yields fewer than 65,000 distinct CDR3 sequences, roughly 20% seen once. Study-wide results and caveats: It was HLA-C-restricted CMV-specific TCR beta clonotypes that dominated the response ex vivo.

The sequence came from a human donor in good health (CMV status not recorded). Some clones in this sample may be carry-over from other donors' samples. The chain joins TRBV19 to TRBJ2-5; D unresolved. This material consisted of CD8+ T cells from cultured PBMCs, taken from culture after CMV antigen stimulation. The CDR3 DNA reads TGTGCCAGGGAATGGACGCTCCCAGAGTCCCAAGAGACCCAGTACTTC. Translated, it gives CAREWTLPESQETQYF.